This TCR beta chain is from a study of blood T cell repertoires in COVID-19. About the research overall: COVID-19 samples from acute and convalescent phases originated in the United States, Italy and Spain. In each case, the material was cDNA or gDNA derived from T cells, B-cell-depleted T cells, or PBMCs.

With 3 bases removed from V and 0 bases from J, the gap between germline ends came to 8 bases. The CDR3 runs 15 residues. Per germline, CDR1 PRHDT and CDR2 FYEKMQ (reference sequence). In the source study's methods: Cell counts per sample came from amplifying reference gene primers. Produced via immunoSEQ multiplex PCR; TCRdb's table is partial and in-frame only. The D gene and trimming were derived from the DNA, and the V and J assignments and clone size from that table. The table lists roughly 300,000 clones, 75% to 85% of them singletons. The receptor's source is a human donor in a cohort sampled during active COVID-19. The chain carries TRBV13 and TRBJ2-2; D uncertain. Material for sequencing was peripheral blood. The CDR3 DNA reads TGTGCCAGCAGCTTGTGGCTAGCGAACACCGGGGAGCTGTTTTTT. This encodes CASSLWLANTGELFF.